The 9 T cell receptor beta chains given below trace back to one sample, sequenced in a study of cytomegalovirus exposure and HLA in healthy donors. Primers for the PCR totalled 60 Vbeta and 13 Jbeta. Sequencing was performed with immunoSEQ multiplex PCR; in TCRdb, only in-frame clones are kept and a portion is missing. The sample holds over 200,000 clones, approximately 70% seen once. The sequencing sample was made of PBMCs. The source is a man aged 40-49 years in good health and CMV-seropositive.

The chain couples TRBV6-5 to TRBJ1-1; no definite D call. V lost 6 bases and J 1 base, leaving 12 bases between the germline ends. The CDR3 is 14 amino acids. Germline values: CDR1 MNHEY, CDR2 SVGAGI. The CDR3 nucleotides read TGTGCCAGCAGGGAGAGGAGCTCGAACACTGAAGCTTTCTTT. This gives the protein CASRERSSNTEAFF.

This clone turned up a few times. The CDR3 spells CASSPPGTGYEQYF. The CDR3 bases are TGTGCCAGCTCACCACCCGGGACAGGGTACGAGCAGTACTTC. This chain uses TRBV18 with TRBJ2-7, with 9 bases aligning to TRBD1. Germline V gene data show CDR1 as KGHSH and CDR2 as LQKENI. The CDR3 is 14 amino acids. The V and J ends lost 0 bases and 4 bases, in that order; junction bases with no gene match: 1.

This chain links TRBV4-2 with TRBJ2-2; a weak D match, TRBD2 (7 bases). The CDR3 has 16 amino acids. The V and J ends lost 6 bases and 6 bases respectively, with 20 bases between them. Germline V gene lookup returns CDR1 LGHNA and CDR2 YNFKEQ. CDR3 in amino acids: CASSPKGGGPPGELFF. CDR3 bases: TGTGCCAGCAGTCCCAAGGGGGGGGGCCCCCCCGGGGAGCTGTTTTTT.

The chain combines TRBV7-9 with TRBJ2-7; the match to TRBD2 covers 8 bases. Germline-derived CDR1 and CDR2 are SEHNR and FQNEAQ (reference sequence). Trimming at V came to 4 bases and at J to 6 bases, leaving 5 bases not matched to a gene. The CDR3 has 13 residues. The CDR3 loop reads CASSSSGTSEQYF. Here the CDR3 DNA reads TGTGCCAGCAGCTCATCCGGGACTAGCGAGCAGTACTTC.

Here the CDR3 reads CASSPQAVLETQYF. The CDR3 DNA follows: TGTGCCAGCAGCCCCCAGGCCGTCTTGGAGACCCAGTACTTC. This chain joins TRBV5-4 and TRBJ2-5, with D hard to call. The germline CDR1 and CDR2 sequences are SGHNT and YYREEE (reference sequence). This CDR3 contains 14 residues. V was pared by 4 bases and J by 5 bases, with 15 bases between.

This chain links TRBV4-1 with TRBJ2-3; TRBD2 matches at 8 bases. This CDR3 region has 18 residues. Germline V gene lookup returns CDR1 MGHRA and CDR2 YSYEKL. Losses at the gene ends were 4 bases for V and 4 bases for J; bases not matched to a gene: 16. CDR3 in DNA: TGCGCCAGCAGCCCCCGCCCCTCACTAGCGGAACTTCCAGATACGCAGTATTTT. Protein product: CASSPRPSLAELPDTQYF.

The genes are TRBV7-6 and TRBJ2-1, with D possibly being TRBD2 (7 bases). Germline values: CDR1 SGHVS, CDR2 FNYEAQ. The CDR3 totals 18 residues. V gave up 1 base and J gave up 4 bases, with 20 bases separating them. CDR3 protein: CASSLEARWGGRYNEQFF. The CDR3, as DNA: TGTGCCAGCAGCTTAGAGGCCCGCTGGGGGGGCAGGTACAATGAGCAGTTCTTC.

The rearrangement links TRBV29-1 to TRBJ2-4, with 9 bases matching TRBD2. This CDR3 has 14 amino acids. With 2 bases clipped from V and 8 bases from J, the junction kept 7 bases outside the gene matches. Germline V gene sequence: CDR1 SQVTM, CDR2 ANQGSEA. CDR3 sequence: CSVEPRGGADIQYF. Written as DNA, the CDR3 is TGCAGCGTTGAACCTCGCGGGGGGGCCGACATTCAGTACTTC.

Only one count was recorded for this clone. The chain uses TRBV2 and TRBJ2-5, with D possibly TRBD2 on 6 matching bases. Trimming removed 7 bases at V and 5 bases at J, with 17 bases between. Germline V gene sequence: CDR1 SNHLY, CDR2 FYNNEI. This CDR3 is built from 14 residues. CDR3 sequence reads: CASTSQGGGETQYF. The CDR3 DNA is TGTGCCAGCACCTCCCAAGGCGGAGGGGAGACCCAGTACTTC.